The 21 T cell receptor beta chains below come from one sample, sequenced in a study of neurological immune-mediated disorders. TCRdb recomputed calls from the 5' RACE reads with MiXCR, one row per CDR3 protein. The table lists tens of thousands of distinct CDR3 sequences, around 4% of them singletons. Sample time point: longitudinal time-point 3. Sequencing used PBMCs. The receptor source for this set is a woman aged 60-70 years with multiple sclerosis.

This clonotype was seen many times. The chain links TRBV7-2 to TRBJ1-4, with D uncertain. With 2 bases removed from V and 4 bases from J, the gap between germline ends came to 11 bases. This CDR3 has 15 amino acids. Germline-derived CDR1 and CDR2 are SGHTA and FQGNSA. The CDR3 sequence: CASSLSPRSNEKLFF. DNA of the CDR3: TGTGCCAGCAGCTTAAGCCCGCGGAGTAATGAAAAACTGTTTTTT.

At least ten counts were recorded for this clonotype. The V and J genes are TRBV20-1 and TRBJ2-1; TRBD2 matches 15 bases. Germline assignment: CDR1 DFQATT and CDR2 SNEGSKA (reference sequence). This CDR3 has 15 residues. Trimming cost V 5 bases and J 7 bases; bases outside gene matches: 6. The CDR3: CSADGLAGGLNEQFF. In nucleotides, the CDR3 is TGCAGTGCTGACGGACTAGCGGGGGGGCTGAATGAGCAGTTCTTC.

This clonotype was counted ten times or more. This chain uses TRBV6-5 with TRBJ2-3; D call uncertain. Per the germline V gene, CDR1 is MNHEY and CDR2 is SVGAGI. This CDR3 is 16 amino acids long. Trimming pared 0 bases from V and 2 bases from J, leaving 12 bases between. The CDR3 here is CASSYSLDPSTDTQYF. DNA of the CDR3: TGTGCCAGCAGTTACTCCTTGGACCCGTCCACAGATACGCAGTATTTT.

The rearrangement uses TRBV10-3 and TRBJ1-1; no firm D call. V lost 10 bases and J 9 bases, leaving 18 bases between the germline ends. Germline assignment: CDR1 ENHRY and CDR2 SYGVKD. This CDR3 comprises 12 residues. For the CDR3, the DNA is TGTGCCAGCAGATCCCTAAGGCAGCAAGCTTTCTTT. Amino acids: CASRSLRQQAFF.

This clonotype showed up many times. The gene calls are TRBV30 and TRBJ2-4; D possibly uses TRBD1 or TRBD2 (5 bases each). CDR1 is GTSNPN and CDR2 is SVGIG in the germline V gene (reference sequence). The CDR3 has 14 amino acids. V was trimmed by 2 bases and J by 7 bases, leaving 15 bases between them. This CDR3 is CAWSTDTSTNIQYF. The CDR3 DNA sequence: TGTGCCTGGAGTACGGACACTAGTACTAACATTCAGTACTTC.

This clonotype occurred many times. This chain joins TRBV20-1 and TRBJ1-5; the D is unclear. Trimming took off 6 bases at V and 0 bases at J, with 21 bases between the two ends. Germline V gene sequence: CDR1 DFQATT, CDR2 SNEGSKA (reference sequence). The CDR3 is made up of 17 amino acids. CDR3 amino acids: CSAINGQLLSSNQPQHF. The CDR3 DNA reads TGCAGTGCCATAAATGGTCAGCTCCTGAGTAGCAATCAGCCCCAGCATTTT.

This clonotype was detected ten times or more. CDR3 protein: CASSLQGQGSYNSPLHF. The CDR3 DNA follows: TGCGCCAGCAGTCTCCAGGGACAGGGGTCCTATAATTCACCCCTCCACTTT. The rearrangement uses TRBV5-1 and TRBJ1-6, with TRBD1 matching 10 bases. Germline V gene lookup returns CDR1 SGHRS and CDR2 YFSETQ. The CDR3 totals 17 residues. Trimming took 5 bases from V and 1 from J; bases not matched to a gene: 6.

This clonotype was detected many times. This sequence joins TRBV29-1 and TRBJ1-2; D remains ambiguous. This CDR3 has 13 residues. Trimming removed 1 base from V and 4 bases from J, with 10 bases in between. CDR1 and CDR2 from the germline V gene are SQVTM and ANQGSEA. In DNA, the CDR3 is TGCAGCGTTGAAGTCCCGGGATTCTATGGCTACACCTTC. It translates to CSVEVPGFYGYTF.

This clonotype was seen ten or more times. This chain links TRBV6-6 with TRBJ1-6; TRBD1 might be the D (5 bases). Trimming stripped 2 bases from V and 6 bases from J, with 17 bases between. The V gene's germline CDR1 is MNHNY and CDR2 SVGAGI (reference sequence). This CDR3 is built from 17 residues. CDR3 sequence: CASSYEQGSWINSPLHF. The CDR3 DNA is TGTGCCAGCAGTTACGAGCAGGGATCCTGGATTAATTCACCCCTCCACTTT.

The sample holds many counts of this clonotype. The chain joins TRBV5-8 to TRBJ1-1; the match to TRBD1 covers 8 bases. The J segment lost 2 bases and the V segment lost 4 bases, leaving 7 bases of the junction unmatched. Germline CDR1 and CDR2: SGHTS and YDEGEE. The CDR3 extends over 15 amino acids. CDR3 coding DNA: TGTGCCAGCAGCCGGGGGGACAGGCCTAACACTGAAGCTTTCTTT. This gives the protein CASSRGDRPNTEAFF. The full variable domain, completed using reference TRBV5-8 and TRBJ1-1, is EAGVTQSPTHLIKTRGQQATLRCSPISGHTSVYWYQQALGLGLQFLLWYDEGEERNRGNFPPRFSGRQFPNYSSELNVNALELEDSALYLCASSRGDRPNTEAFFGQGTRLTVV.

This clonotype was seen many times. CDR3 loop: CASSYLTGSYEQYF. The DNA for the CDR3 is TGTGCCAGCAGTTACCTGACAGGCTCCTACGAGCAGTACTTC. The chain has TRBV6-6 and TRBJ2-7; D is possibly TRBD1 (6 bases). Per germline, CDR1 MNHNY and CDR2 SVGAGI (reference sequence). Trimming removed 2 bases at V and 0 bases at J, with 8 bases between. CDR3 length: 14 amino acids.

At least ten counts were recorded for this clonotype. This chain connects TRBV11-2 to TRBJ2-7; no firm D call. The CDR3 spans 13 residues. The V end lost 5 bases, the J end lost 7 bases, and 15 bases lay between the germline ends. Germline lookup yields CDR1 SGHAT and CDR2 FQNNGV. The DNA for the CDR3 is TGTGCCAGCAGCCGGCGTGGGGAAGGAGAGCAGTACTTC. It codes for CASSRRGEGEQYF.

This clonotype was detected a few times. A read error may be the cause here, since a much bigger clone is one base away. The rearrangement links TRBV6-5 to TRBJ2-7, with D perhaps TRBD1 (6 bases). Germline V gene lookup returns CDR1 MNHEY and CDR2 SVGAGI. Trimming removed 6 bases from V and 12 bases from J, with 21 bases in between. The CDR3 has 13 amino acids. The CDR3 DNA follows: TGTGCCAGCAGAACGATAATAGGGGGTTCTCCGTACTTC. Residues: CASRTIIGGSPYF.

This clonotype was seen many times. This rearrangement joins TRBV12-3 or TRBV12-4 to TRBJ1-1, with a weak D call TRBD1 (6 bases). There are 12 residues in the CDR3. Trimming took off 6 bases at V and 12 bases at J, with 17 bases between the two ends. CDR3 amino acids: CASSKADRRPFF. CDR3 sequence (DNA): TGTGCCAGCAGCAAAGCCGACAGGAGGCCTTTCTTT.

This clonotype was picked up many times. This chain links TRBV2 with TRBJ2-2; maybe TRBD2 (5 bases). Trimming took 7 bases from V and 1 from J, leaving 7 bases between them. CDR3 size: 13 residues. Germline CDR1 SNHLY, CDR2 FYNNEI. As DNA, the CDR3 is TGTGCCAGCAACGGGAAGAACACCGGGGAGCTGTTTTTT. The encoded protein is CASNGKNTGELFF.

There are many counts of this clonotype. This rearrangement joins TRBV7-9 to TRBJ2-1, with TRBD2 matching 10 bases. This CDR3 contains 16 residues. V lost 5 bases to trimming and J lost 6 bases; unmatched junction nucleotides: 10. Germline V gives CDR1 SEHNR, CDR2 FQNEAQ (reference sequence). Here the CDR3 reads CASSPGSGGAGNEQFF. The CDR3, as DNA: TGTGCCAGCAGCCCTGGAAGCGGGGGGGCGGGCAATGAGCAGTTCTTC.

This clonotype was found many times. The J gene is TRBJ2-2, the V gene TRBV9; D is possibly TRBD1 or TRBD2 (6 bases each). Trimming took 4 bases from V and 5 from J, leaving 18 bases between them. The germline V gene has CDR1 SGDLS and CDR2 YYNGEE. This CDR3 region has 16 residues. CDR3 region: CASSPVGGAGTGELFF. The CDR3 region has the DNA TGTGCCAGCAGCCCCGTTGGGGGCGCGGGGACCGGGGAGCTGTTTTTT.

The sample holds many counts of this clonotype. The rearrangement uses TRBV20-1 and TRBJ2-1; a weak D match, TRBD2 (5 bases). CDR3 length: 14 residues. With 1 base removed from V and 6 bases from J, the gap between germline ends came to 13 bases. Germline-derived CDR1 and CDR2 are DFQATT and SNEGSKA (reference sequence). The CDR3 loop reads CSARGESSLNEQFF. For the CDR3, the DNA is TGCAGTGCTAGAGGGGAGAGTAGCCTCAATGAGCAGTTCTTC.

This clonotype was seen many times. The chain employs TRBV12-3 or TRBV12-4 and TRBJ1-5; possible D gene TRBD1, 5 bases. Trimming pared 2 bases from V and 1 base from J, leaving 21 bases between. The CDR3 spans 19 residues. The CDR3 spells CASSLRSRGLMLSNQPQHF. For the CDR3, the DNA is TGTGCCAGCAGTTTAAGGTCAAGGGGATTGATGTTAAGCAATCAGCCCCAGCATTTT.

There are many counts of this clonotype. The gene calls are TRBV5-1 and TRBJ1-6; maybe TRBD1 (6 bases). V lost 0 bases to trimming and J lost 13 bases, with 8 bases between them. CDR1 and CDR2 from the germline V gene are SGHRS and YFSETQ. This CDR3 is 12 amino acids long. The CDR3 spells CASSLDQGPLHF. In DNA form, the CDR3 reads TGCGCCAGCAGCTTGGACCAGGGGCCCCTCCACTTT.

This clonotype showed up many times. This sequence joins TRBV4-2 and TRBJ2-3; 7 nucleotides line up with TRBD2. Germline V lookup: CDR1 LGHNA, CDR2 YNFKEQ. Germline trimming cut 1 base from V and 2 bases from J; bases unmatched to any gene: 3. The length of the CDR3 is 15 residues. The DNA of the CDR3 is TGTGCCAGCAGCCAAGGGGCGGGGGACACAGATACGCAGTATTTT. As protein: CASSQGAGDTDTQYF.